This T cell receptor (beta chain) was sequenced for a study of cytomegalovirus exposure and HLA in healthy donors. PCR amplification relied on 60 Vbeta primers (plus 13 Jbeta primers). Repertoires were generated with immunoSEQ multiplex PCR, while TCRdb's copy carries only in-frame clones and drops some. The sample holds over 150,000 clones, 68% seen once. The CDR3 covers 15 residues. Trimming cost V 2 bases and J 0 bases, with 8 bases left between them. Germline V gives CDR1 MDHEN, CDR2 SYDVKM. The sequence came from a woman younger than 30 in good health and CMV-seropositive. V is TRBV28 and J is TRBJ1-3; D call uncertain. Specimen: PBMCs. In nucleotides, the CDR3 is TGTGCCAGCAGTTTAGTGGCCCTCTCTGGAAACACCATATATTTT. Its protein product is CASSLVALSGNTIYF.